These 15 T cell receptor beta chains were sequenced from one sample in a study of blood T cell repertoires in COVID-19. Here immunoSEQ multiplex PCR was the method, and the copy in TCRdb shows in-frame clones only, minus some. This table has approximately 110,000 clones, approximately 90% appearing once. The sample taken for sequencing was peripheral blood. These receptors originate from a woman between 65 and 79 years old who had recovered from COVID-19.

A word on this clone: With a much larger clone just one base away, this may be a read error. The sample contains more than one DNA sequence encoding this CDR3. The rearrangement joins TRBV5-4 to TRBJ1-1, with 9 bases identical to TRBD1. This CDR3 region has 14 residues. V lost 3 bases to trimming and J lost 3 bases; unmatched junction nucleotides: 3. The germline V gene encodes CDR1 SGHNT and CDR2 YYREEE (reference sequence). CDR3 DNA: TGTGCCAGCAGCTGGGGACAGGGAGACACTGAAGCTTTCTTT. Translated, it gives CASSWGQGDTEAFF.

The genes are TRBV5-1 and TRBJ1-1; possible D gene TRBD1, 6 bases. The CDR3 covers 14 residues. Between the trimmed V and J ends, which lost 5 bases and 2 bases, there was a span of 13 bases. CDR1 and CDR2 (germline): SGHRS, YFSETQ. The CDR3 is CASRSGTPNTEAFF. The CDR3 coding sequence is TGCGCCAGCAGGAGCGGGACACCTAACACTGAAGCTTTCTTT. Looking up the rest from reference TRBV5-1 and TRBJ1-1 gives the full variable domain: KAGVTQTPRYLIKTRGQQVTLSCSPISGHRSVSWYQQTPGQGLQFLFEYFSETQRNKGNFPGRFSGRQFSNSRSEMNVSTLELGDSALYLCASRSGTPNTEAFFGQGTRLTVV.

J is TRBJ1-1 and V is TRBV5-6; TRBD1 agrees at 10 bases. The CDR3 consists of 14 residues. The germline V gene encodes CDR1 SGHDT and CDR2 YYEEEE. V shed 5 bases and J 5 bases; nucleotides not matched to a gene: 6. CDR3 sequence: CASRYGTGATEAFF. As DNA, the CDR3 is TGTGCCAGCAGATACGGGACAGGGGCTACTGAAGCTTTCTTT.

The chain combines TRBV4-3 with TRBJ1-6; D gene uncertain. The germline V gene encodes CDR1 LGHNA and CDR2 YSLEER. The CDR3 totals 16 residues. Between the trimmed V and J ends, which lost 0 bases and 1 base, there was a span of 7 bases. CDR3 sequence reads: CASSQEAGSYNSPLHF. Here the CDR3 DNA reads TGCGCCAGCAGCCAAGAGGCGGGTTCCTATAATTCACCCCTCCACTTT.

V gene TRBV6-5 combines with J gene TRBJ1-1; D not certain. Germline V gives CDR1 MNHEY, CDR2 SVGAGI. V was clipped by 5 bases and J by 2 bases, with 6 bases between them. This CDR3 has 12 amino acids. The DNA for the CDR3 is TGTGCCAGCAGTAATCTTAACACTGAAGCTTTCTTT. Translating gives CASSNLNTEAFF.

This rearrangement joins TRBV9 to TRBJ1-4; maybe TRBD1 (6 bases). Germline V gene lookup returns CDR1 SGDLS and CDR2 YYNGEE. The CDR3 is 15 amino acids. V gave up 0 bases and J gave up 3 bases, with 9 bases separating them. The chain's CDR3 is CASSVGGQPNEKLFF. The CDR3 nucleotides are TGTGCCAGCAGCGTAGGGGGGCAACCTAATGAAAAACTGTTTTTT.

This clone was counted between two and nine times. V gene TRBV10-3 combines with J gene TRBJ2-1; D not resolved. Germline V gene lookup returns CDR1 ENHRY and CDR2 SYGVKD. V lost 2 bases to trimming and J lost 2 bases, with 7 bases between them. This CDR3 is 14 amino acids long. The CDR3 reads CAISETAAYNEQFF. The CDR3 nucleotides read TGTGCCATCAGTGAGACAGCCGCCTACAATGAGCAGTTCTTC.

The V and J genes are TRBV11-1 and TRBJ2-1, with D possibly matching TRBD1 (6 bases). Germline CDR1 and CDR2: SGHAT and FQDESV (reference sequence). V was cut by 4 bases and J by 8 bases, with 12 bases left in between. The CDR3 runs to 13 residues. CDR3 bases: TGTGCCAGCAGCTCTGACAGGCACGATGAGCAGTTCTTC. Protein sequence: CASSSDRHDEQFF. The complete variable domain, with remaining parts taken from reference TRBV11-1 and TRBJ2-1, reads EAEVAQSPRYKITEKSQAVAFWCDPISGHATLYWYRQILGQGPELLVQFQDESVVDDSQLPKDRFSAERLKGVDSTLKIQPAELGDSAMYLCASSSDRHDEQFFGPGTRLTVL.

The chain links TRBV27 to TRBJ2-1, with D unresolved. CDR1 MNHEY and CDR2 SMNVEV come from the germline V gene (reference sequence). Deletions cut 3 bases from V and 9 bases from J, with 9 bases between. The CDR3 has 12 residues. CDR3: CASSFVGSEQFF. CDR3 coding DNA: TGTGCCAGCAGTTTCGTTGGTAGTGAGCAGTTCTTC.

This rearrangement joins TRBV2 to TRBJ2-7; D is perhaps TRBD1 (5 bases). Germline CDR1 reads SNHLY; CDR2 reads FYNNEI. The CDR3 consists of 14 residues. V was trimmed by 7 bases and J by 4 bases, leaving 17 bases between them. The CDR3 sequence: CASNIQGPTYEQYF. The DNA of the CDR3 is TGTGCCAGCAACATCCAGGGCCCCACTTACGAGCAGTACTTC.

This sequence joins TRBV5-4 and TRBJ2-3; 7 nucleotides match TRBD2. The V segment lost 4 bases and the J segment 0 bases; nucleotides outside the gene matches: 14. CDR1 and CDR2 from the germline V gene are SGHNT and YYREEE (reference sequence). The CDR3 totals 18 residues. The CDR3 loop is CASSPKSVGTTSTDTQYF. The CDR3 nucleotides are TGTGCCAGCAGCCCCAAGAGCGTCGGGACTACTAGCACAGATACGCAGTATTTT.

The chain employs TRBV12-3 or TRBV12-4 and TRBJ2-7; D not resolved. Trimming stripped 6 bases from V and 1 base from J, with 10 bases between. The CDR3 covers 13 residues. In DNA, the CDR3 is TGTGCCAGCAGGCGAACAGAGTCCTACGAGCAGTACTTC. It codes for CASRRTESYEQYF.

V and J are TRBV4-3 and TRBJ2-2; 11 bases match TRBD2. J gave up 4 bases and V 0 bases, and 7 bases lay outside the gene matches. Germline V gene data show CDR1 as LGHNA and CDR2 as YSLEER. The CDR3 sequence is 18 residues long. CDR3 nucleotides: TGCGCCAGCAGCCAAGACCCCCGCCTAGCGGGGGGCACCGGGGAGCTGTTTTTT. As protein: CASSQDPRLAGGTGELFF.

The chain has TRBV28 and TRBJ2-7; possibly TRBD2 for D (6 bases). Deletions cut 6 bases from V and 12 bases from J, with 21 bases between. The CDR3 is 13 amino acids. Germline lookup yields CDR1 MDHEN and CDR2 SYDVKM. The CDR3 DNA follows: TGTGCCAGCAGCGAAGGTACCCGACGGCGGGGGTACTTC. It encodes CASSEGTRRRGYF.

This chain uses TRBV28 with TRBJ1-2; D perhaps matches TRBD1 (5 bases). Germline CDR1 reads MDHEN; CDR2 reads SYDVKM. Trimming removed 6 bases at V and 5 bases at J, with 10 bases between. The CDR3 totals 12 residues. CDR3 sequence reads: CASSWGGYGYTF. The DNA for the CDR3 is TGTGCCAGCAGCTGGGGGGGGTATGGCTACACCTTC.